The clone carrying this T cell receptor (beta chain) is labeled as medium-sized (0.01 to 0.1%). Its antigen is not identified. The CDR3 contains 13 residues. Germline V lookup: CDR1 MNHEY, CDR2 SMNVEV (reference sequence). Trimming cost V 5 bases and J 1 base, with 9 bases left between them. 5'RACE template switching generated TCR cDNA, adding a universal primer site and UMIs. TCRdb re-analysed the 5' RACE reads in MiXCR, keeping a single row per CDR3 protein. The data hold about 74,000 distinct CDR3 sequences, with around 6.9% observed a single time. The record originates from a study of T cells after yellow fever vaccination. Study as a whole: Low-cell-number fractions were prepared with SMART-Seq v4 Ultra Low Input. Study conclusions and caveats: The study re-detected most primary-vaccination clones after the booster (about 96% CD4, roughly 88% CD8). Weaker, the secondary response had a peak occurring faster, on day 5 versus 15.

This chain connects TRBV27 to TRBJ2-7; D unclear. Source: CD8+ T cells sorted from PBMCs, taken 5 days after the first yellow fever vaccination. The clonotype comes from a man between 18 and 35 years old who received the YFV17D yellow fever vaccine. As DNA, the CDR3 is TGTGCCAGCAGTCACGGGCCATCCTACGAGCAGTACGTC. As protein: CASSHGPSYEQYV.